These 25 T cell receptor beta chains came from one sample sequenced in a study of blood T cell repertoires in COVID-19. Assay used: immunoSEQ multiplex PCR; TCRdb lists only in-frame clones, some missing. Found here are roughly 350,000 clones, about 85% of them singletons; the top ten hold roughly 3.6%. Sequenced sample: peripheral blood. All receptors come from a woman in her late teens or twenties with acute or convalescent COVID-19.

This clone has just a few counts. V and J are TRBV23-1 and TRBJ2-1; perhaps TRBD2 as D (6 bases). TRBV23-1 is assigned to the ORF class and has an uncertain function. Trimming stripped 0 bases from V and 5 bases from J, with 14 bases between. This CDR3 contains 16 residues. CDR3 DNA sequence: TGCGCCAGCAGTCAATCGGAGGAGGGAACCCACAATGAGCAGTTCTTC. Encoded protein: CASSQSEEGTHNEQFF.

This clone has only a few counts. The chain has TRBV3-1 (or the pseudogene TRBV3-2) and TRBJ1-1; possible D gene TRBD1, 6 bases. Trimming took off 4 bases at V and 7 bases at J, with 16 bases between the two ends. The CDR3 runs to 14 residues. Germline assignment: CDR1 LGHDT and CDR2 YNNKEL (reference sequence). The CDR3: CASSPVGGGLEAFF. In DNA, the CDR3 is TGTGCCAGCAGCCCGGTAGGGGGGGGGCTTGAAGCTTTCTTT.

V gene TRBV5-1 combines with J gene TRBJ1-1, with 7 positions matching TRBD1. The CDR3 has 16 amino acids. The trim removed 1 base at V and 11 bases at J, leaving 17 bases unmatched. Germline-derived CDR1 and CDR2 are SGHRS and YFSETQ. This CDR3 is CASSLSTTGFMDLAFF. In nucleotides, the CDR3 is TGCGCCAGCAGCTTGAGTACGACAGGGTTTATGGATCTGGCTTTCTTT.

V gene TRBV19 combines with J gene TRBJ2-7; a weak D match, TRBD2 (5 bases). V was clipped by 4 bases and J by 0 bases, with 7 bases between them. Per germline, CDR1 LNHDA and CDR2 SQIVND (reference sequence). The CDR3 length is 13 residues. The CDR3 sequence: CASSKEASYEQYF. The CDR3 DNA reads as TGTGCCAGTAGTAAGGAGGCCTCCTACGAGCAGTACTTC. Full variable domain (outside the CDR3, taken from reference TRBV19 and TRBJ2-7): DGGITQSPKYLFRKEGQNVTLSCEQNLNHDAMYWYRQDPGQGLRLIYYSQIVNDFQKGDIAEGYSVSREKKESFPLTVTSAQKNPTAFYLCASSKEASYEQYFGPGTRLTVT.

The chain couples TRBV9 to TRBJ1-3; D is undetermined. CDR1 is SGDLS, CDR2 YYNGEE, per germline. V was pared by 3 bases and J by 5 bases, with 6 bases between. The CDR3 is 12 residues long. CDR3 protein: CASSADRNTIYF. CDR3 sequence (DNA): TGTGCCAGCAGCGCAGATCGAAACACCATATATTTT. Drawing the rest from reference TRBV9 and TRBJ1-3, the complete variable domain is DSGVTQTPKHLITATGQRVTLRCSPRSGDLSVYWYQQSLDQGLQFLIQYYNGEERAKGNILERFSAQQFPDLHSELNLSSLELGDSALYFCASSADRNTIYFGEGSWLTVV.

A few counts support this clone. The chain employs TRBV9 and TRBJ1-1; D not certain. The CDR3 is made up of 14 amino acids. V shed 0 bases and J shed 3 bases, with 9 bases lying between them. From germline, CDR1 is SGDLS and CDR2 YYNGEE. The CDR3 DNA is TGTGCCAGCAGCGTAGGCCCAGGATACACTGAAGCTTTCTTT. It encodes CASSVGPGYTEAFF. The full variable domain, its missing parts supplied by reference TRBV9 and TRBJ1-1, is DSGVTQTPKHLITATGQRVTLRCSPRSGDLSVYWYQQSLDQGLQFLIQYYNGEERAKGNILERFSAQQFPDLHSELNLSSLELGDSALYFCASSVGPGYTEAFFGQGTRLTVV.

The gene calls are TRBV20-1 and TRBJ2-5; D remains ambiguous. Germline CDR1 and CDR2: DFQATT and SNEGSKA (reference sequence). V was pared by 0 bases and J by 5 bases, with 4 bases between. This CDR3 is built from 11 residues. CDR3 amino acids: CSARDPETQYF. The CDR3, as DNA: TGCAGTGCTAGAGATCCGGAGACCCAGTACTTC.

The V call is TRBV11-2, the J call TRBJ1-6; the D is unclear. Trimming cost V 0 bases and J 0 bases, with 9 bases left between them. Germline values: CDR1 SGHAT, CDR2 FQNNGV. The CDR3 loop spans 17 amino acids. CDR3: CASSLDLLSSYNSPLHF. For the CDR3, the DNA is TGTGCCAGCAGCTTAGATCTGCTATCCTCCTATAATTCACCCCTCCACTTT.

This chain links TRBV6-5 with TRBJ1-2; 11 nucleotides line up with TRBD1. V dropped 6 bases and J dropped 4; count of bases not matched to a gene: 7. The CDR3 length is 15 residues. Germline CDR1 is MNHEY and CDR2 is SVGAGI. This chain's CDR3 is CASRDGQGAIYGYTF. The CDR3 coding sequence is TGTGCCAGCAGAGACGGACAGGGGGCGATCTATGGCTACACCTTC.

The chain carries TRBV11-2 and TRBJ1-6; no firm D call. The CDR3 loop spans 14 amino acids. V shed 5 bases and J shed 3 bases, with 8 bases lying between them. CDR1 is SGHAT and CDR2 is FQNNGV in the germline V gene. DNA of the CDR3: TGTGCCAGCAGCCCCTATAGCTATAATTCACCCCTCCACTTT. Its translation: CASSPYSYNSPLHF.

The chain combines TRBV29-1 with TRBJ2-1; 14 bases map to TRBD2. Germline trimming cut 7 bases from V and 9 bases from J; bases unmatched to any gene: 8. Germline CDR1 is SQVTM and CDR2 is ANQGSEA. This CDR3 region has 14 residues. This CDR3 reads CSDGGLAGEGEQFF. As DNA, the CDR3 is TGCAGCGACGGGGGACTAGCGGGGGAGGGTGAGCAGTTCTTC.

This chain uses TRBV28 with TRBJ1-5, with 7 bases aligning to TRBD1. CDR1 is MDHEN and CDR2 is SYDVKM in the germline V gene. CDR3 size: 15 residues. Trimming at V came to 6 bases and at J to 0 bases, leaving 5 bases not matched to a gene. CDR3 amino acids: CASSPTGDSNQPQHF. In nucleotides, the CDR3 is TGTGCCAGCAGCCCCACAGGGGATAGCAATCAGCCCCAGCATTTT.

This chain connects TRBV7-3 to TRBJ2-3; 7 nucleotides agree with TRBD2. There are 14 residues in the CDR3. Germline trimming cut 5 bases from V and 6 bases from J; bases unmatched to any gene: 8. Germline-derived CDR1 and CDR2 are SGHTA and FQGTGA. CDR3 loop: CASSVAGDDDTQYF. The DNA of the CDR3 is TGTGCCAGCAGCGTCGCGGGGGATGATGATACGCAGTATTTT.

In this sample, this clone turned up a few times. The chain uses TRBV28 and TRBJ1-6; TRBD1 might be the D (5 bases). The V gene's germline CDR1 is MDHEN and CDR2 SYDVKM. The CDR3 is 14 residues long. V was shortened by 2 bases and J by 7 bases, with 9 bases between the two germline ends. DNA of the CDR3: TGTGCCAGCAGTTTACTAGGGGTGAATTCACCCCTCCACTTT. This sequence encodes CASSLLGVNSPLHF.

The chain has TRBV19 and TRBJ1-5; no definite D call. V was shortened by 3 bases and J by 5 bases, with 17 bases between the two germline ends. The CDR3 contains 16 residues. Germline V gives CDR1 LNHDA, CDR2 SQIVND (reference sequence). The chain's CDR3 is CASSIGLAPGDQPQHF. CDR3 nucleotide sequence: TGTGCCAGTAGTATTGGCTTGGCTCCCGGGGATCAGCCCCAGCATTTT.

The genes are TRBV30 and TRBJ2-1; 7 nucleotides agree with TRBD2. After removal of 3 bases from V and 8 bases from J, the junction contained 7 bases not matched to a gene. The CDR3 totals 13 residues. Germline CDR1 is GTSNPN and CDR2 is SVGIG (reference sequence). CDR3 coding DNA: TGTGCCTGGAGAGGGACTGCGGGGGATGAGCAGTTCTTC. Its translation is CAWRGTAGDEQFF. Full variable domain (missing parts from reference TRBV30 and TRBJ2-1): SQTIHQWPATLVQPVGSPLSLECTVEGTSNPNLYWYRQAAGRGLQLLFYSVGIGQISSEVPQNLSASRPQDRQFILSSKKLLLSDSGFYLCAWRGTAGDEQFFGPGTRLTVL.

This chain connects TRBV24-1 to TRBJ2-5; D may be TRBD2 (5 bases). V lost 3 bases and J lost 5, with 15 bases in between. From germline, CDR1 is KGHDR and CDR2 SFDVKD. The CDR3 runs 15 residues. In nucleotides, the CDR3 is TGTGCCACCAGTGATAGGACCGGGCCGGGGGAGACCCAGTACTTC. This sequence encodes CATSDRTGPGETQYF.

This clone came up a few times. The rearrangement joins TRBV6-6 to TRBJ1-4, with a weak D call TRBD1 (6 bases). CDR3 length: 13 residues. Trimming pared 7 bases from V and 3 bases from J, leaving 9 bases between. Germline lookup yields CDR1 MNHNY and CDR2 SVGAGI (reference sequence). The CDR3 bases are TGTGCCAGCATCAGGGGAGCTAATGAAAAACTGTTTTTT. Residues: CASIRGANEKLFF.

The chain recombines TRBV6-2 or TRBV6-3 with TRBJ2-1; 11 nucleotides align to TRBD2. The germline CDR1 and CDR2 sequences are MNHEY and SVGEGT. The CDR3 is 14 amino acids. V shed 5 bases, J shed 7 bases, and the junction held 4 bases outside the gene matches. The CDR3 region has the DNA TGTGCCAGCAGTACTAGCGGGAGAAGTAATGAGCAGTTCTTC. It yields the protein CASSTSGRSNEQFF.

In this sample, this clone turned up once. Here the CDR3 DNA reads TGTGCCACCAGTGATTTTAGCAATGAGCAGTTCTTC. Translated, it gives CATSDFSNEQFF. The chain uses TRBV24-1 and TRBJ2-1, with no clear D. Trimming shortened V by 1 base and J by 6 bases, and 3 bases separated the two germline ends. There are 12 residues in the CDR3. The V gene's germline CDR1 is KGHDR and CDR2 SFDVKD.

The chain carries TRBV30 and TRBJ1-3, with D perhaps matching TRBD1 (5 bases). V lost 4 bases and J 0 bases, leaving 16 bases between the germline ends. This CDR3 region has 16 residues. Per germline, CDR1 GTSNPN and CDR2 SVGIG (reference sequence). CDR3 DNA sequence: TGTGCCTGGACTAGCGGGGCCCCTCTCTCTGGAAACACCATATATTTT. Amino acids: CAWTSGAPLSGNTIYF.

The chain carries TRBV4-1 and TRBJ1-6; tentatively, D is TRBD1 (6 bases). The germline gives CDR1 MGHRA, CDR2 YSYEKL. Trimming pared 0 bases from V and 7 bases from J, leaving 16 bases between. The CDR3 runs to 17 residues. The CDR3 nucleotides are TGCGCCAGCAGCCAAGATCGTTGGCAGGGGATGAATTCACCCCTCCACTTT. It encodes CASSQDRWQGMNSPLHF.

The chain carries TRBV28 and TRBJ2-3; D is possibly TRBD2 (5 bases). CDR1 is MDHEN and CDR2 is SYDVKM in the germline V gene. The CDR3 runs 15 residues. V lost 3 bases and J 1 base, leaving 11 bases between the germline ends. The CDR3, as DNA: TGTGCCAGCAGTTTCGAGGGCTGGGGCACAGATACGCAGTATTTT. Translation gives CASSFEGWGTDTQYF.

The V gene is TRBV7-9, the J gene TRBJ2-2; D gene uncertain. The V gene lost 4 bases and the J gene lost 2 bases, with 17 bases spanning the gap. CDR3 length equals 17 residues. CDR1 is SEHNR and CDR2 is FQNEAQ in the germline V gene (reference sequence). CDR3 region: CASSSTIDTQNTGELFF. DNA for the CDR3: TGTGCCAGCAGCTCCACGATTGATACTCAAAACACCGGGGAGCTGTTTTTT.

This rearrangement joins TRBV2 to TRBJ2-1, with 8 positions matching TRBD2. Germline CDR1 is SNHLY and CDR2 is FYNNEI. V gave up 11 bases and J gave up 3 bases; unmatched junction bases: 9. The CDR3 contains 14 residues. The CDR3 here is CALSKRESYNEQFF. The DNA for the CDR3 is TGTGCCTTATCTAAGCGGGAGAGCTACAATGAGCAGTTCTTC.